The following is a T cell receptor beta chain sequence with its context. Its target antigen remains unknown. No base-level quality is on record; no much larger clone is a single base apart. After removal of 4 bases from V and 4 bases from J, the junction retains 5 bases not matched to a gene. The germline V gene encodes CDR1 LNHDA and CDR2 SQIVND (reference sequence). The CDR3 has 15 amino acids, counting the end cysteine and phenylalanine. The retained sequence is limited to the CDR3, 45 bases, with the frame set at the first base. The data stem from a study of Tregs in tolerant kidney transplant recipients (dated by TCRdb to between 2017 and 2020). With respect to the entire study: TCRbeta sequencing was used in the study to identify donor-specific regulatory T cells before combined kidney and bone marrow transplantation, and the identified cells were then tracked after transplant. Several methods of expanding Tregs specific for an allogeneic donor were compared by TCRbeta repertoire sequencing in a few healthy controls.

Unstimulated Tregs (CD4+CD25+CD127-), CD4+ non-Tregs (CD4+CD25-), CD4 and CD8 cells were FACS-sorted from thawed PBMCs. Healthy control blood came either as purchased buffy coats or from healthy volunteers. Healthy control blood was processed to PBMCs by Ficoll density gradient and cryopreserved, and patient PBMCs were collected before and after transplant. Overall study outcomes, separate from this receptor: Biological reproducibility was not directly assessed, although technical replication error appeared to be minimal. Expanding Tregs with activated donor B cells appeared to identify the most biologically relevant and donor-specific TCRbeta repertoire. Because the study included only a small number of patients, the results must be confirmed in larger populations and under other immunosuppression protocols.

Genomic DNA was extracted from sorted cells with the QIAGEN DNeasy Blood and Tissue Kit for TCRbeta CDR3 sequencing. High-throughput TCRbeta CDR3 sequencing, including PCR amplification with bias correction and internal controls, was performed commercially through immunoSEQ. Processing in the source paper ran as follows. A unique productive TCRbeta sequence was defined by the CDR3 nucleotide sequence when primers matched, and otherwise by the CDR3 amino acid sequence together with the Vbeta and Jbeta genes. As a correction for sorting error, sequences shared between sorted populations at a frequency ratio of 2:1 or less were discarded, and the remaining shared sequences were assigned to the higher population. Donor-reactive sequences were defined as at least 5-fold expanded in CFSE-low cells versus unstimulated cells, with frequency of at least 0.01% in CFSE-low cells. Repertoire divergence was quantified by Jensen-Shannon divergence calculated from the top 100 TCRbeta sequences ranked by frequency. For samples with multiple sequencing runs, sorting error was corrected separately for each run before the runs were pooled. Here the immuneACCESS table is served through TCRdb, limited to in-frame sequences with V and J called. Missing clones are a known gap in these copies; in checked studies unresolved V genes cover under half, and the rest lacks a known reason. That table furnishes V, J and clone size, whereas the DNA furnished D and trimming. The sample records tens of thousands of clones, approximately 92% of which are singletons. The ten top clones hold roughly 5% of the sample.

The source of this sequence is a human donor in good health. The specimen sequenced was CD8+ T cells from blood. The rearranged chain carries TRBV19 and TRBJ1-5; 9 of the junction bases match TRBD1. The DNA sequence reads TGTGCCAGTAGTACTTGGACAGGGGATAATCAGCCCCAGCATTTT. This yields the protein CASSTWTGDNQPQHF.